The source of this T cell receptor beta chain is a study of blood T cell repertoires in COVID-19. About the research overall: PBMCs, B-cell-depleted T cells, or T cells provided the cDNA or gDNA that made up the material.

V lost 2 bases, J lost 7 bases, and 14 bases lay in between. This CDR3 contains 15 residues. CDR1 ENHRY and CDR2 SYGVKD come from the germline V gene. TCRdb keeps only in-frame clones here, not all; method: immunoSEQ multiplex PCR. The table lists 300,000 to 400,000 clones, approximately 85% of them singletons. This chain uses TRBV10-3 with TRBJ1-4; no firm D call. The specimen sequenced was peripheral blood. The origin of this receptor is a human donor in a cohort sampled during active COVID-19. The chain's CDR3 is CAISEGELEGEKLFF. For the CDR3, the DNA is TGTGCCATCAGTGAGGGGGAACTTGAGGGTGAAAAACTGTTTTTT.